This TCR beta chain was identified in a study of blood T cell repertoires in COVID-19. Methods used by the authors: Reference gene primer amplification gave estimated nucleated cell counts. This table comes from immunoSEQ multiplex PCR, and its TCRdb copy is limited to in-frame clones, with some not included. The DNA gave D and trimming, while V, J and clone size come from that table. Here the sample spans roughly 250,000 clones, 85% to 90% being singletons. Germline loops: CDR1 SGHAT, CDR2 FQNNGV. Trimming took 4 bases from V and 7 from J, leaving 17 bases between them. CDR3 length: 15 residues. The rearrangement joins TRBV11-2 to TRBJ1-5; D gene unclear. The receptor's source is a young woman who had recovered from COVID-19. Sample: PBMCs or T cells enriched from blood (not recorded which). The CDR3 loop is CASSSTRTGEQPQHF. In nucleotides, the CDR3 is TGTGCCAGCAGCTCGACCCGGACGGGAGAGCAGCCCCAGCATTTT.